The clone carrying this TCR beta chain occurred a few times. The antigen is undetermined. From germline, CDR1 is DFQATT and CDR2 SNEGSKA (reference sequence). The CDR3 is 11 residues long. V lost 2 bases to trimming and J lost 6 bases, with 8 bases between them. The data belong to a study of blood T cells in healthy people across ages. Study-level points and caveats: Percentage of naive T cells showed a strong correlation with TCR beta diversity. For the donors, CMV status was unknown and possibly confounded expanded clonotype changes.

Sample-barcoded 5' priming and a J-beta primer mix drove a second PCR of 7 to 11 cycles. Per sample, CDR3-containing paired-end reads numbered at least 2.5 million. TCRdb redid the calling of the 5' RACE reads with MiXCR, one entry per CDR3 protein. The top ten hold around 18% of the sample, which has just over 1 million distinct CDR3 sequences, 40% to 55% seen once. The study drew donors from healthy Caucasian individuals in Russia aged 6 to 90. The sample consisted of blood. This sequence joins TRBV20-1 and TRBJ2-7; D call uncertain. The sequence was collected from a woman aged 55-69 years in good health. This CDR3 reads CSARNGPEQYF. For the CDR3, the DNA is TGCAGTGCTAGAAATGGGCCCGAGCAGTACTTC.